A selection of T cell receptor beta chains follows, all from one sample in a study of OX40 agonist ivuxolimab in advanced cancers. Libraries were prepared by immunoSEQ multiplex PCR; TCRdb keeps only in-frame clonotypes and omits some of them. The sample includes 9,500 to 14,000 clones, around 80% of them seen just once. This material consisted of CD4+ or CD8+ T cells sorted from blood, taken in a trial of the OX40 agonist ivuxolimab. These receptors were obtained from an adult with an advanced solid tumor such as melanoma, head and neck, liver or kidney cancer. Both conserved end residues are part of each CDR3. D genes are given only for firm matches. The size entry is marked missing in some rows and otherwise reads once, few, many or a size class.

12	TRBV27	.	.	TRBJ1-3	CASSGGGNTIYF	TGTGCCAGCTCGGGTGGTGGAAACACCATATATTTT
15	TRBV7-7	.	TRBD2	TRBJ2-1	CASSERGGASNEQFF	TGTGCTAGCAGCGAACGCGGGGGGGCCTCCAATGAGCAGTTCTTC
15	TRBV9	.	TRBD1	TRBJ1-1	CASSPRTGENTEAFF	TGTGCCAGCAGCCCCAGGACAGGGGAGAACACTGAAGCTTTCTTT
15	TRBV10-1	.	TRBD2	TRBJ2-1	CASSELAGGRNEQFF	TGCGCCAGCAGTGAGTTAGCGGGGGGGCGCAATGAGCAGTTCTTC
13	TRBV29-1	.	.	TRBJ1-2	CSVEGSLSYGYTF	TGCAGCGTTGAAGGAAGCCTAAGCTATGGCTACACCTTC
15	TRBV27	once	.	TRBJ1-3	CASSPTGFSGNTIYF	TGTGCCAGCAGTCCTACAGGTTTCTCTGGAAACACCATATATTTT
15	TRBV27	.	.	TRBJ2-3	CASKWLSGRTDTQYF	TGTGCCAGCAAGTGGCTAAGCGGCCGCACAGATACGCAGTATTTT
15	TRBV27	.	.	TRBJ1-2	CASSLFPRGYYGYTF	TGTGCCAGCAGTTTATTCCCCAGGGGTTACTATGGCTACACCTTC
14	TRBV19	.	TRBD1	TRBJ1-3	CASSSDRDRNTIYF	TGTGCCAGTAGTAGTGACAGGGATAGAAACACCATATATTTT
15	TRBV6-5	.	TRBD1	TRBJ1-5	CATQRWDSHLQPQHF	TGTGCCACCCAGCGGTGGGACAGTCACCTCCAGCCCCAGCATTTT
18	TRBV4-1	.	TRBD2	TRBJ2-7	CASSPGGTSGSISYEQYF	TGCGCCAGCAGCCCCGGGGGGACTAGCGGGAGTATCTCCTACGAGCAGTACTTC
13	TRBV7-9	once	.	TRBJ1-3	CAARSTQGNTIYF	TGTGCCGCGCGCTCTACCCAGGGAAACACCATATATTTT
15	TRBV15	few	.	TRBJ1-3	CATSRGPGEGNTIYF	TGTGCCACCAGCAGAGGTCCAGGGGAGGGAAACACCATATATTTT
13	TRBV19	.	.	TRBJ2-7	CAGSIGWGYEQYF	TGTGCCGGTAGTATAGGTTGGGGTTACGAGCAGTACTTC
15	TRBV14	.	.	TRBJ2-5	CASSPWGELGETQYF	TGTGCCAGCAGCCCTTGGGGGGAATTGGGAGAGACCCAGTACTTC
15	TRBV28	.	.	TRBJ2-1	CASSLGTGLYNEQFF	TGTGCCAGCAGTTTAGGGACGGGGCTCTACAATGAGCAGTTCTTC
12	TRBV10-2	.	.	TRBJ1-4	CASSPHSEKLFF	TGCGCCAGCAGTCCGCACAGTGAAAAACTGTTTTTT
13	TRBV4-1	.	.	TRBJ2-7	CASSLARGDEQYF	TGCGCCAGCAGCCTAGCCAGGGGAGACGAGCAGTACTTC
16	TRBV2	.	TRBD2	TRBJ2-2	CASSELAGADTGELFF	TGTGCCAGCAGTGAACTAGCGGGGGCCGACACCGGGGAGCTGTTTTTT
15	TRBV6-1	.	.	TRBJ2-2	CASSEGGSASGELFF	TGTGCCAGCAGTGAAGGGGGCTCCGCGTCCGGGGAGCTGTTTTTT
14	TRBV19	.	.	TRBJ1-3	CASRAQNPADTIYF	TGTGCCAGTAGAGCACAGAATCCAGCGGACACCATATATTTT
13	TRBV30	.	.	TRBJ1-1	CAWMIGVNTEAFF	TGTGCCTGGATGATTGGGGTTAACACTGAAGCTTTCTTT
14	TRBV7-9	.	.	TRBJ1-4	CASSLRGTNEKLFF	TGTGCCAGCAGCCTCAGGGGAACTAATGAAAAACTGTTTTTT
15	TRBV7-2	.	.	TRBJ2-7	CASSFRDITTWGQYF	TGTGCCAGCAGCTTCCGGGACATAACTACGTGGGGGCAGTACTTC
13	TRBV28	few	.	TRBJ1-5	CASSPERGQPQHF	TGTGCCAGCAGTCCAGAGAGGGGTCAGCCCCAGCATTTT
14	TRBV5-6	.	.	TRBJ1-5	CASSSRVRNQPQHF	TGTGCCAGCAGCTCCAGGGTCCGCAATCAGCCCCAGCATTTT
14	TRBV27	.	.	TRBJ1-2	CASSLSGLAVGYTF	TGTGCCAGCAGTTTATCAGGTCTAGCGGTGGGCTACACCTTC
14	TRBV27	.	.	TRBJ2-5	CASSIGAGRETQYF	TGTGCCAGCAGTATCGGTGCCGGTCGGGAGACCCAGTACTTC
13	TRBV29-1	.	.	TRBJ1-1	CSVDETGGTEAFF	TGCAGCGTTGACGAGACCGGGGGTACTGAAGCTTTCTTT
16	TRBV5-4	.	.	TRBJ2-6	CASSLDQASGANVLTF	TGTGCCAGCAGCTTGGATCAGGCCTCTGGGGCCAACGTCCTGACTTTC
14	TRBV9	medium-sized	TRBD1	TRBJ2-7	CASSVAYRGAEQYF	TGTGCCAGCAGCGTAGCGTACAGGGGGGCCGAGCAGTACTTC